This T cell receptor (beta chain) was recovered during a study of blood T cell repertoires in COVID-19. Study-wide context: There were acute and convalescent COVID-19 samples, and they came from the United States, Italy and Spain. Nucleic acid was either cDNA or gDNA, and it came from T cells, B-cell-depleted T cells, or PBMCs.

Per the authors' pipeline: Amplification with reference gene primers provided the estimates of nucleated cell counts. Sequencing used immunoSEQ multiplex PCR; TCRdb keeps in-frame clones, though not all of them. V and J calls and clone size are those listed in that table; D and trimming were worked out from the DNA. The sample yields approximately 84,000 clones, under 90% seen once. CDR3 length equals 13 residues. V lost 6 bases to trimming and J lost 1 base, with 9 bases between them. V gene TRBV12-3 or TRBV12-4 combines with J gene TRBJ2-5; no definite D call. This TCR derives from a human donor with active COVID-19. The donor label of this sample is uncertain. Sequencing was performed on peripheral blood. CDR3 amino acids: CASRIQIQETQYF. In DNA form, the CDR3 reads TGTGCCAGCAGGATACAGATCCAAGAGACCCAGTACTTC.